This T cell receptor beta chain is from a study of T-cell reconstitution after alpha-beta-depleted transplantation in children. This clonotype was detected only a few times. Germline CDR1 and CDR2: MDHEN and SYDVKM. The CDR3 loop spans 14 amino acids. Trimming took 5 bases from V and 3 from J; bases not matched to a gene: 5. Unique molecular identifiers were incorporated into the prepared TCRbeta library. TCRdb used MiXCR to reprocess the PCR reads, holding one entry per CDR3 protein. Here the sample spans hundreds of thousands of distinct CDR3 sequences, about 15% being singletons. The rearrangement links TRBV28 to TRBJ2-5, with 8 bases aligning to TRBD1. This specimen was PBMCs from the stem cell graft donor, taken from the stem cell graft. The TCR comes from a human donor who donated a stem cell graft to a child with acute myeloid leukemia. The chain's CDR3 is CASSPTQGEETQYF. The CDR3 bases are TGTGCCAGCAGTCCCACACAGGGGGAAGAGACCCAGTACTTC.